This T cell receptor (beta chain) appears in the sequencing data of a study of vaccination effects on CD4 cells after COVID-19 (dated by TCRdb to about 2022). About the full investigation: In the ViraFEST assay, PBMC were stimulated with viral peptide pools, and TCR sequencing was then used to find antigen-specific CD4+ T cell clonotypes based on their expansion. Over 1.5 million PBMC per well were cultured with 9 to 10 ug/ml peptides in IMDM containing approximately 4.7% human AB serum, about 10 IU/ml IL-2 and gentamicin. A total of 10 COVID-19 convalescent patients and a handful of SARS-CoV-2-naive healthy vaccine recipients were included in the full study. Cultures from other donors in the study were sequenced with the Oncomine TCR Beta short-read assay on an Illumina iSeq 100. Across the study, the median time from the second dose to post-vaccine sampling was 72 days (range 14 to 241). SARS-CoV-2 spike-specific CD4+ TCR repertoires were compared before and after mRNA vaccination in COVID-19 convalescent patients and in infection-naive vaccine recipients. What the research found in general, with its limitations: Among healthy vaccine recipients, nearly all vaccine-induced clones were SARS-CoV-2 mono-reactive, and only 1 of 255 was cross-reactive with common cold coronaviruses. The study was limited by a small number of convalescent patients, and early post-infection timepoints were lacking. At late post-vaccination timepoints, both infection-induced and vaccine-induced clones showed marked clonal contraction, consistent with waning T cell responses.

After less than 13 days of culture, CD4+ T cells were isolated with the EasySep CD4+ T cell isolation kit. Two doses of either the BNT162b2 or the mRNA-1273 mRNA SARS-CoV-2 vaccine were administered to participants. The absence of prior SARS-CoV-2 infection in healthy vaccine recipients was confirmed by negative nucleocapsid antibodies before and after vaccination. Half of the culture medium was replaced with fresh IL-2-containing medium on days 3 and 7. Unless noted otherwise, every peptide stimulation condition was grown in triplicate wells. Using Ficoll-Paque Plus gradient centrifugation, PBMC were separated from whole blood and then either used fresh or cryopreserved at -140C. The QIAamp micro DNA kit was used to extract genomic DNA from the cultured CD4+ T cells. This clone was recorded once. Its antigen is still unknown. No per-base quality is available; no much larger clone lies one base away.

V is shortened by 0 bases, J by 8 bases, and the region joining them spans 7 bases. Its CDR3 holds 12 amino acids, cysteine through phenylalanine. CDR3 DNA only is kept here, 36 bases in frame from base 1. CDR1 LNHNV and CDR2 YYDKDF are derived from the germline V gene (reference sequence). The library was made by the immunoSEQ multiplex PCR assay. DNA from the CD4+ T cells that had been cultured and isolated underwent TCR beta CDR3 sequencing. For the original study's pipeline: Non-productive TCR sequences were discarded, and reads were trimmed to the CDR3 region, with only CDR3s of 7 or more amino acids retained. The MANAFEST web app was used to identify antigen-specific clonotypes by comparing expansion in peptide wells with expansion in reference cultures. Positive clones required FDR<0.05 expansion versus reference and all other wells, odds ratio above 5, and frequency above 0.1% in two replicate wells. Cross-reactive clonotypes were defined as significantly expanded in SARS-CoV-2 spike wells and in at least one common cold coronavirus spike condition. CDR3 similarity was assessed by Levenshtein distance with the stringdist R package, and unrooted trees were built with ape in R 3.6.1. TCRdb took over this immuneACCESS table, retaining in-frame rearrangements with V and J assigned. Such tables are incomplete; in checked studies, under half of the missing clones stem from an unresolved V gene, and the remainder is unexplained. The V and J calls and the clone size are those of that table, but D and trimming were determined from the DNA. The sample includes 40,000 or so clones, with roughly 72% observed a single time. Jointly, the top ten make up about 8.6% of the sample.

Sequences were derived from CD4+ T cells from PBMCs cultured without peptide, sampled after COVID-19 vaccination. This TCR derives from a human donor who received a COVID-19 vaccine. The chain is made from TRBV15 and TRBJ1-2; no D gene call is confident. The CDR3 protein is CATSRDAGGYTF. The DNA reads TGTGCCACCAGCAGAGATGCGGGAGGCTACACCTTC. Extended through the reference TRBV15 and TRBJ1-2 proteins, this CDR3 yields the full variable domain: DAMVIQNPRYQVTQFGKPVTLSCSQTLNHNVMYWYQQKSSQAPKLLFHYYDKDFNNEADTPDNFQSRRPNTSFCFLDIRSPGLGDTAMYLCATSRDAGGYTFGSGTRLTVV.